The 23 T cell receptor beta chains given below trace back to one sample, sequenced in a study of cytomegalovirus exposure and HLA in healthy donors. Vbeta (60) and Jbeta (13) primers were used in the PCR. The protocol was immunoSEQ multiplex PCR, while the TCRdb copy is restricted to in-frame clones and leaves out a portion. The sample carries around 120,000 clones, around 60% recorded once. Sequencing input: PBMCs. These receptor sequences come from a woman aged 40 to 55 in good health and CMV-seropositive.

The rearrangement joins TRBV18 to TRBJ1-1; 7 bases match TRBD1. V trimming: 6 bases; J trimming: 2 bases; junction bases outside the gene matches: 6. Germline assignment: CDR1 KGHSH and CDR2 LQKENI. This CDR3 comprises 14 residues. The CDR3, as DNA: TGTGCCAGCTCCCCCCGGACAGGAAACACTGAAGCTTTCTTT. This sequence encodes CASSPRTGNTEAFF. The full variable domain, with the rest looked up from reference TRBV18 and TRBJ1-1, is NAGVMQNPRHLVRRRGQEARLRCSPMKGHSHVYWYRQLPEEGLKFMVYLQKENIIDESGMPKERFSAEFPKEGPSILRIQQVVRGDSAAYFCASSPRTGNTEAFFGQGTRLTVV.

This clone was found once. This chain links TRBV6-4 with TRBJ2-1; D unresolved. CDR1 MRHNA and CDR2 SNTAGT come from the germline V gene. CDR3 size: 12 residues. Trimming took 2 bases from V and 9 from J, leaving 8 bases between them. CDR3 amino acids: CASSDPPGEQFF. The DNA of the CDR3 is TGTGCCAGCAGTGACCCTCCCGGTGAGCAGTTCTTC.

V and J are TRBV4-1 and TRBJ2-3; 10 bases agree with TRBD2. V lost 3 bases and J lost 4; bases outside the gene matches: 4. Per germline, CDR1 MGHRA and CDR2 YSYEKL. The length of the CDR3 is 15 residues. CDR3 nucleotide sequence: TGCGCCAGCAGCCAGCTAGCGGGAGTCCCAGATACGCAGTATTTT. It encodes CASSQLAGVPDTQYF.

CDR3 coding DNA: TGTGCCAGCAGGGCAGGGGGCTATGTTGGCTACACCTTC. This encodes CASRAGGYVGYTF. This sequence joins TRBV6-1 and TRBJ1-2; 8 positions match TRBD1. Germline V lookup: CDR1 MNHNS, CDR2 SASEGT. The CDR3 runs to 13 residues. V dropped 6 bases and J dropped 7; count of bases not matched to a gene: 7.

V is TRBV29-1 and J is TRBJ2-5; tentative D call: TRBD1 (6 bases). Per the germline V gene, CDR1 is SQVTM and CDR2 is ANQGSEA. V was clipped by 4 bases and J by 2 bases, with 14 bases between them. CDR3 size: 14 residues. The CDR3 region is CSVGDNGDQETQYF. CDR3 in DNA: TGCAGCGTTGGGGACAACGGGGATCAAGAGACCCAGTACTTC.

The chain carries TRBV28 and TRBJ2-5; 9 positions agree with TRBD2. From germline, CDR1 is MDHEN and CDR2 SYDVKM. CDR3 size: 15 residues. Unmatched junction bases numbered 7, after V lost 5 bases and J lost 3 bases. The CDR3 DNA is TGTGCCAGCAGTCCCAGACTAGCGGAGGAAGAGACCCAGTACTTC. Translation gives CASSPRLAEEETQYF.

The V call is TRBV7-9, the J call TRBJ1-3; D is ambiguous. CDR3 length equals 14 residues. The germline V gene encodes CDR1 SEHNR and CDR2 FQNEAQ (reference sequence). The ends were cut back, 0 bases at V and 1 base at J, with 4 bases in the middle. CDR3 region: CASSLALSGNTIYF. The DNA for the CDR3 is TGTGCCAGCAGCTTAGCACTTTCTGGAAACACCATATATTTT. Complete variable domain (other parts from reference TRBV7-9 and TRBJ1-3): DTGVSQNPRHKITKRGQNVTFRCDPISEHNRLYWYRQTLGQGPEFLTYFQNEAQLEKSRLLSDRFSAERPKGSFSTLEIQRTEQGDSAMYLCASSLALSGNTIYFGEGSWLTVV.

The chain recombines TRBV27 with TRBJ2-1; 7 bases are a match to TRBD2. The CDR3 has 15 amino acids. The V gene end was trimmed by 4 bases and the J gene end by 1 base; junction bases not matched to a gene: 4. Germline loops: CDR1 MNHEY, CDR2 SMNVEV (reference sequence). The CDR3 protein is CASSWELASYNEQFF. For the CDR3, the DNA is TGTGCCAGCAGTTGGGAACTAGCGTCCTACAATGAGCAGTTCTTC.

The chain uses TRBV19 and TRBJ1-2; TRBD1 aligns across 7 bases. V was pared by 4 bases and J by 4 bases, with 12 bases of the junction left unmatched. Germline V gives CDR1 LNHDA, CDR2 SQIVND (reference sequence). The CDR3 covers 16 residues. The DNA for the CDR3 is TGTGCCAGTAGTAACGAGGGGGCGCCCGAGGGCTATGGCTACACCTTC. This translates into CASSNEGAPEGYGYTF. The full variable domain, its missing parts supplied by reference TRBV19 and TRBJ1-2, is DGGITQSPKYLFRKEGQNVTLSCEQNLNHDAMYWYRQDPGQGLRLIYYSQIVNDFQKGDIAEGYSVSREKKESFPLTVTSAQKNPTAFYLCASSNEGAPEGYGYTFGSGTRLTVV.

In its sample, this clone was seen once. The V call is TRBV30, the J call TRBJ2-1; tentatively, D is TRBD2 (5 bases). V shed 0 bases and J shed 0 bases, with 12 bases lying between them. The germline V gene has CDR1 GTSNPN and CDR2 SVGIG (reference sequence). The CDR3 has 16 amino acids. CDR3 DNA sequence: TGTGCCTGGAGTGTAGGAGGACTGAGCTCCTACAATGAGCAGTTCTTC. Protein product: CAWSVGGLSSYNEQFF.

The chain carries TRBV28 and TRBJ1-5, with TRBD1 identical over 9 bases. Germline V gives CDR1 MDHEN, CDR2 SYDVKM. The CDR3 runs to 15 residues. V was clipped by 5 bases and J by 2 bases; unmatched bases: 4. CDR3 loop: CASSRTGEGNQPQHF. The DNA for the CDR3 is TGTGCCAGCAGTAGGACAGGGGAGGGCAATCAGCCCCAGCATTTT.

The genes are TRBV7-8 and TRBJ1-5; 9 bases agree with TRBD1. There are 19 residues in the CDR3. The germline V gene encodes CDR1 SGHVS and CDR2 FQNEAQ. Trimming at V came to 1 base and at J to 5 bases, leaving 15 bases not matched to a gene. As DNA, the CDR3 is TGTGCCAGCAGCTTAGTAGTCGGGACAGGGACAGGCGGCGATCAGCCCCAGCATTTT. Encoded protein: CASSLVVGTGTGGDQPQHF.

J is TRBJ1-1 and V is TRBV7-9; D perhaps matches TRBD1 (5 bases). The CDR3 has 14 amino acids. In germline, CDR1 is SEHNR, CDR2 FQNEAQ (reference sequence). V lost 4 bases to trimming and J lost 10 bases, with 19 bases between them. CDR3 protein: CASSSPRQYLGAFF. The CDR3 DNA follows: TGTGCCAGCAGCTCCCCTAGACAGTACCTAGGAGCTTTCTTT.

The chain joins TRBV6-1 to TRBJ1-2; 8 nucleotides align to TRBD1. The trim removed 5 bases at V and 3 bases at J, leaving 8 bases unmatched. The CDR3 sequence is 15 residues long. Germline V lookup: CDR1 MNHNS, CDR2 SASEGT. The CDR3, as DNA: TGTGCCAGCAGTCGCTTAGGACAGGGCGACTATGGCTACACCTTC. Residues: CASSRLGQGDYGYTF.

The rearrangement uses TRBV19 and TRBJ1-2, with D maybe TRBD1 (5 bases). Trimming pared 6 bases from V and 0 bases from J, leaving 14 bases between. The CDR3 is 15 residues long. In germline, CDR1 is LNHDA, CDR2 SQIVND (reference sequence). CDR3 residues: CASRTTEDPNYGYTF. The CDR3 DNA sequence: TGTGCCAGTAGGACGACAGAGGATCCTAACTATGGCTACACCTTC.

The chain combines TRBV5-6 with TRBJ1-5, with D perhaps matching TRBD1 (6 bases). This CDR3 spans 16 amino acids. The V gene lost 0 bases and the J gene lost 3 bases, with 13 bases spanning the gap. Germline lookup yields CDR1 SGHDT and CDR2 YYEEEE. The CDR3 protein is CASSLEEQGNNQPQHF. DNA for the CDR3: TGTGCCAGCAGCTTGGAAGAACAGGGTAACAATCAGCCCCAGCATTTT.

This chain links TRBV2 with TRBJ1-5; weak D call: TRBD1 (5 bases). The V end lost 5 bases, the J end lost 5 bases, and 16 bases lay between the germline ends. This CDR3 is built from 15 residues. Germline V lookup: CDR1 SNHLY, CDR2 FYNNEI. CDR3 residues: CASSRDFLRDQPQHF. The CDR3 nucleotides read TGTGCCAGCAGTCGGGACTTTTTAAGGGATCAGCCCCAGCATTTT.

The chain has TRBV5-1 and TRBJ1-1; 9 positions match TRBD1. CDR1 and CDR2 (germline): SGHRS, YFSETQ. The CDR3 is made up of 15 amino acids. The ends lost 2 bases at V and 3 bases at J; junction bases unmatched: 5. This chain's CDR3 is CASSLTGGSDTEAFF. CDR3 bases: TGCGCCAGCAGCTTAACAGGGGGCAGTGACACTGAAGCTTTCTTT. Together with reference TRBV5-1 and TRBJ1-1, the CDR3 gives the full variable domain: KAGVTQTPRYLIKTRGQQVTLSCSPISGHRSVSWYQQTPGQGLQFLFEYFSETQRNKGNFPGRFSGRQFSNSRSEMNVSTLELGDSALYLCASSLTGGSDTEAFFGQGTRLTVV.

This clone appeared once. V usage is TRBV13 and J usage is TRBJ1-2, with D tentatively TRBD1 (5 bases). V was shortened by 5 bases and J by 4 bases, with 32 bases between the two germline ends. The CDR3 extends over 20 amino acids. The germline gives CDR1 PRHDT, CDR2 FYEKMQ (reference sequence). The CDR3 protein is CASSTLRPRDPLMGGYGYTF. DNA for the CDR3: TGTGCCAGCAGCACCCTAAGACCCCGGGACCCGCTAATGGGGGGCTATGGCTACACCTTC. The full variable domain, with the rest looked up from reference TRBV13 and TRBJ1-2, is AAGVIQSPRHLIKEKRETATLKCYPIPRHDTVYWYQQGPGQDPQFLISFYEKMQSDKGSIPDRFSAQQFSDYHSELNMSSLELGDSALYFCASSTLRPRDPLMGGYGYTFGSGTRLTVV.

This clone has a handful of counts. This rearrangement joins TRBV11-2 to TRBJ1-2; D call uncertain. The CDR3 has 13 residues. V was clipped by 1 base and J by 4 bases, with 7 bases between them. In germline, CDR1 is SGHAT, CDR2 FQNNGV. The CDR3 DNA sequence: TGTGCCAGCAGCTTAGCGGGGTCCTATGGCTACACCTTC. It specifies CASSLAGSYGYTF.

The chain links TRBV11-2 to TRBJ2-4, with D possibly being TRBD2 (5 bases). Germline values: CDR1 SGHAT, CDR2 FQNNGV. The CDR3 is 15 amino acids. V dropped 5 bases and J dropped 9 bases, with 20 bases sitting between them. DNA of the CDR3: TGTGCCAGCAGCGCCCACCGGGCCCCGGCGGGCATTCAGTACTTC. It codes for CASSAHRAPAGIQYF.

Only one count was recorded for this clone. The rearrangement links TRBV15 to TRBJ2-3, with TRBD2 matching 8 bases. J lost 3 bases, V lost 1 base, and 9 bases had no gene match. Germline CDR1 LNHNV, CDR2 YYDKDF (reference sequence). There are 17 residues in the CDR3. CDR3 nucleotides: TGTGCCACCAGCAGAGGGCAGCGGGAGTATGGGACAGATACGCAGTATTTT. Translating gives CATSRGQREYGTDTQYF.

This clone occurred once. V usage is TRBV5-6 and J usage is TRBJ1-5; 7 nucleotides line up with TRBD1. The trim removed 4 bases at V and 6 bases at J, leaving 4 bases unmatched. Germline CDR1 reads SGHDT; CDR2 reads YYEEEE. CDR3 length: 13 amino acids. Written as DNA, the CDR3 is TGTGCCAGCAGCCCACCAGGGGGTCAGCCCCAGCATTTT. Amino acids: CASSPPGGQPQHF.